This TCR beta chain was identified during a study of T cells after yellow fever vaccination. CDR3 length: 16 amino acids. Germline lookup yields CDR1 SGHRS and CDR2 YFSETQ. V lost 0 bases to trimming and J lost 2 bases; unmatched junction nucleotides: 3. MiXCR was run by TCRdb on the 5' RACE reads, yielding one entry per CDR3 protein. In the table there are 300,000 to 400,000 distinct CDR3 sequences, 8% to 10% of which are singletons. This clonotype was picked up a small number of times. The source is a man between 18 and 35 years old who received the YFV17D yellow fever vaccine. This sequence joins TRBV5-1 and TRBJ2-3; 10 nucleotides match TRBD1. The source material was PBMCs, sampled on the day of the first yellow fever vaccination. The DNA of the CDR3 is TGCGCCAGCAGCTTGGGGACAGGGGGGTTCACAGATACGCAGTATTTT. It yields the protein CASSLGTGGFTDTQYF.